This T cell receptor beta chain stems from a study of cytomegalovirus exposure and HLA in healthy donors. Findings and limits, study-wide: An ancestry cluster, one associated with Asian ancestry, reportedly showed fewer N-insertions than the approximately 670-donor mean in a later analysis. Donor immune exposure was known only as CMV serostatus.

In regard to this clone: Its antigen is unidentified.

The PCR used 60 Vbeta and 13 Jbeta primers. Generated by immunoSEQ multiplex PCR, the TCRdb table keeps only in-frame clones and is missing some. The sample lists 200,000 to 250,000 clones; just over 75% were seen once. The receptor comes from a man younger than 35 in good health and CMV-seronegative. The sample consisted of PBMCs.

This CDR3 reads CASRRDRGTGELFF. The CDR3, as DNA: TGTGCCAGCCGCCGGGATCGCGGCACCGGGGAGCTGTTTTTT. This sequence joins TRBV9 and TRBJ2-2; weak D call: TRBD2 (5 bases). Germline V gene sequence: CDR1 SGDLS, CDR2 YYNGEE. With 7 bases removed from V and 4 bases from J, the gap between germline ends came to 14 bases. CDR3 length: 14 residues.